These T cell receptor beta chains were read from a single sample in a study of beta chain features in type 1 diabetes. The method was immunoSEQ multiplex PCR; TCRdb's version includes in-frame clones alone and lacks a portion of them. There are 300,000 to 350,000 clones in the sample; around 9.3% occur only once, and about 1% lies in the top ten. Sequencing was performed on central memory CD4+ T cells from blood. These receptor sequences come from a man aged 25-45 years with type 1 diabetes. Both conserved end residues are part of each CDR3. Each record gives: J gene, D gene, V gene, clone size, CDR3 DNA, CDR3 protein. D genes are given only for firm matches. Clone size, where shown, is once, few, many, or a class for clones that have expanded.

J gene: TRBJ1-1; D gene: NA; V gene: TRBV5-1; clone size: few; CDR3 DNA: TGCGCCAGCAGCTTGAGGCCAGGCGGGCACACTGAAGCTTTCTTT; CDR3 protein: CASSLRPGGHTEAFF
J gene: TRBJ1-4; D gene: NA; V gene: TRBV25-1; clone size: few; CDR3 DNA: TGTGCCAGCAGTAGTTCCGATTATAATGAAAAAAGGGGACTGTTTTTT; CDR3 protein: CASSSSDYNEKRGLFF
J gene: TRBJ2-2; D gene: NA; V gene: TRBV2; clone size: NA; CDR3 DNA: TGTGCCAGCATTCGACAGTTCACCGGGGAGCTGTTTTTT; CDR3 protein: CASIRQFTGELFF
J gene: TRBJ2-6; D gene: NA; V gene: TRBV5-4; clone size: NA; CDR3 DNA: TGCGCCAGCAGCCAAGCGTTCTCTGGGGCCAACGTCCTGACTTTC; CDR3 protein: CASSQAFSGANVLTF
J gene: TRBJ2-2; D gene: NA; V gene: TRBV7-2; clone size: NA; CDR3 DNA: TGTGCCAGCAGCTTACTCGGACAGTCTAACGGCGGGGAGCTGTTTTTT; CDR3 protein: CASSLLGQSNGGELFF
J gene: TRBJ2-1; D gene: NA; V gene: TRBV28; clone size: NA; CDR3 DNA: TGTGCCAGCAGTTACATAGGTCTCAATGAGCAGTTCTTC; CDR3 protein: CASSYIGLNEQFF
J gene: TRBJ1-6; D gene: NA; V gene: TRBV9; clone size: NA; CDR3 DNA: TGTGCCAGCAGCGTAGAGGGCAGGACAAATTCACCCCTCCACTTT; CDR3 protein: CASSVEGRTNSPLHF
J gene: TRBJ1-2; D gene: NA; V gene: TRBV6-5; clone size: NA; CDR3 DNA: TGTGCCAGCAGTTATGGGGGGCGTGGCTACACCTTC; CDR3 protein: CASSYGGRGYTF
J gene: TRBJ1-1; D gene: TRBD1; V gene: TRBV19; clone size: many; CDR3 DNA: TGTGCCAGTAGTATGGGACAGGACACTGAAGCTTTCTTT; CDR3 protein: CASSMGQDTEAFF
J gene: TRBJ1-1; D gene: NA; V gene: TRBV5-4; clone size: few; CDR3 DNA: TGTGCCAGCAGCGTGGGGGGCCGGTCCGACACTGAAGCTTTCTTT; CDR3 protein: CASSVGGRSDTEAFF
J gene: TRBJ2-2; D gene: NA; V gene: TRBV6-5; clone size: NA; CDR3 DNA: TGTGCCAGCAGCCACCGGGACATCAACACCGGGGAGCTGTTTTTT; CDR3 protein: CASSHRDINTGELFF
J gene: TRBJ2-7; D gene: NA; V gene: TRBV7-8; clone size: NA; CDR3 DNA: TGTGCCAGCAGCACGTACGAGGGCAACTACGAGCAGTACTTC; CDR3 protein: CASSTYEGNYEQYF
J gene: TRBJ2-1; D gene: TRBD1; V gene: TRBV7-2; clone size: NA; CDR3 DNA: TGTGCCAGCAGGGGGGGACAGGGCACCCTTGGTAATGAGCAGTTCTTC; CDR3 protein: CASRGGQGTLGNEQFF
J gene: TRBJ1-2; D gene: TRBD1; V gene: TRBV4-3; clone size: many; CDR3 DNA: TGCGCCAGCAGCCAAGATAGGACAGGCCTCTATGGCTACACCTTC; CDR3 protein: CASSQDRTGLYGYTF
J gene: TRBJ2-3; D gene: NA; V gene: TRBV5-5; clone size: few; CDR3 DNA: TGTGCCAGCAGCAAAGGGACCCCAGATACGCAGTATTTT; CDR3 protein: CASSKGTPDTQYF
J gene: TRBJ1-1; D gene: NA; V gene: TRBV6-6; clone size: many; CDR3 DNA: TGTGCCAGCATTCTCAGTACTGAAGCTTTCTTT; CDR3 protein: CASILSTEAFF
J gene: TRBJ1-2; D gene: NA; V gene: TRBV7-9; clone size: few; CDR3 DNA: TGTGCCAGCAGCCGCGAGGGGCCAGCCTATGGCTACACCTTC; CDR3 protein: CASSREGPAYGYTF
J gene: TRBJ2-3; D gene: NA; V gene: TRBV5-1; clone size: NA; CDR3 DNA: TGCGCCAGCAGTCTTTCTTGGTCAGATACGCAGTATTTT; CDR3 protein: CASSLSWSDTQYF
J gene: TRBJ2-3; D gene: NA; V gene: TRBV10-1; clone size: NA; CDR3 DNA: TGCGCCAGCAGTGGGACTAACACAGATACGCAGTATTTT; CDR3 protein: CASSGTNTDTQYF
J gene: TRBJ2-5; D gene: NA; V gene: TRBV5-6; clone size: NA; CDR3 DNA: TGTGCCAGTCAACTAGAGGTTGCAGAGACCCAGTACTTC; CDR3 protein: CASQLEVAETQYF
J gene: TRBJ1-1; D gene: TRBD1; V gene: TRBV6-6; clone size: few; CDR3 DNA: TGTGCCAGCAGATCGACAGGGGTTGGGAACACTGAAGCTTTCTTT; CDR3 protein: CASRSTGVGNTEAFF
J gene: TRBJ2-7; D gene: TRBD1; V gene: TRBV13; clone size: few; CDR3 DNA: TGTGCCAGCAGCCGAGACAGGGTCTACGAGCAGTACTTC; CDR3 protein: CASSRDRVYEQYF
J gene: TRBJ2-5; D gene: TRBD2; V gene: TRBV27; clone size: few; CDR3 DNA: TGTGCCAGCAGTGCCCGACTAGCTCGGGAGACCCAGTACTTC; CDR3 protein: CASSARLARETQYF
J gene: TRBJ2-1; D gene: TRBD1; V gene: TRBV10-3; clone size: few; CDR3 DNA: TGTGCCATCAGCCCCACCGGGACAGACTACAATGAGCAGTTCTTC; CDR3 protein: CAISPTGTDYNEQFF
J gene: TRBJ2-3; D gene: TRBD2; V gene: TRBV7-9; clone size: NA; CDR3 DNA: TGTGCCATAGGGACTAGTTCGGTCACAGATACGCAGTATTTT; CDR3 protein: CAIGTSSVTDTQYF
J gene: TRBJ1-1; D gene: NA; V gene: TRBV7-9; clone size: many; CDR3 DNA: TGTGCCAGCAGCTTAGTACAGGGCACTGAAGCTTTCTTT; CDR3 protein: CASSLVQGTEAFF
J gene: TRBJ1-2; D gene: NA; V gene: TRBV25-1; clone size: few; CDR3 DNA: TGTGCCAGCAGTGATCACGGGCTTGGCTACACCTTC; CDR3 protein: CASSDHGLGYTF
J gene: TRBJ2-2; D gene: NA; V gene: TRBV6-5; clone size: NA; CDR3 DNA: TGTGCCAGCATCTTAAGGCAGGGTTATACCGGGGAGCTGTTTTTT; CDR3 protein: CASILRQGYTGELFF
J gene: TRBJ2-1; D gene: TRBD1; V gene: TRBV4-3; clone size: NA; CDR3 DNA: TGCGCCAGCAGCACTAAACCGGGACAGGATTACAATGAGCAGTTCTTC; CDR3 protein: CASSTKPGQDYNEQFF
J gene: TRBJ2-7; D gene: TRBD1; V gene: TRBV7-7; clone size: NA; CDR3 DNA: TGTGCTAGCAGCGTCGGACAGGGGCTATCCTACGAGCAGTACTTC; CDR3 protein: CASSVGQGLSYEQYF
J gene: TRBJ1-5; D gene: NA; V gene: TRBV6-1; clone size: few; CDR3 DNA: TGTGCCATCGGGGACTCCAATCAGCCCCAGCATTTT; CDR3 protein: CAIGDSNQPQHF
J gene: TRBJ2-2; D gene: NA; V gene: TRBV18; clone size: many; CDR3 DNA: TGTGCCAGCTCACCACTCAGGGCCGGGGAGCTGTTTTTT; CDR3 protein: CASSPLRAGELFF
J gene: TRBJ2-2; D gene: NA; V gene: TRBV15; clone size: NA; CDR3 DNA: TGTGCCACCAGCAAATTCTCCGGGGAGCTGTTTTTT; CDR3 protein: CATSKFSGELFF
J gene: TRBJ2-7; D gene: TRBD2; V gene: TRBV10-2; clone size: many; CDR3 DNA: TGCGCCAGCAGGGGGACTAGCGGGCGACCCCACGAGCAGTACTTC; CDR3 protein: CASRGTSGRPHEQYF
J gene: TRBJ2-2; D gene: NA; V gene: TRBV29-1; clone size: NA; CDR3 DNA: TGCAGCGTTGGGCGGGCGGGGCGAAACACCGGGGAGCTGTTTTTT; CDR3 protein: CSVGRAGRNTGELFF
J gene: TRBJ1-2; D gene: NA; V gene: TRBV7-8; clone size: once; CDR3 DNA: TGTGCCAGCGTCAGGCAAACGGGGGCGGATGGCTACACCTTC; CDR3 protein: CASVRQTGADGYTF
J gene: TRBJ2-2; D gene: TRBD1; V gene: TRBV7-9; clone size: NA; CDR3 DNA: TGTGCCAGCAGCTCTACAGGGGTGAGAGGCGGGGAGCTGTTTTTT; CDR3 protein: CASSSTGVRGGELFF
J gene: TRBJ2-2; D gene: TRBD1; V gene: TRBV5-1; clone size: NA; CDR3 DNA: TGCGCCAGCAGCCCGGGACAGGGGGCCGGGGAGCTGTTTTTT; CDR3 protein: CASSPGQGAGELFF
J gene: TRBJ1-1; D gene: NA; V gene: TRBV18; clone size: few; CDR3 DNA: TGTGCCAGCTCACCTCCCGGCAGGGCGGGCACTGAAGCTTTCTTT; CDR3 protein: CASSPPGRAGTEAFF
J gene: TRBJ2-5; D gene: NA; V gene: TRBV6-1; clone size: few; CDR3 DNA: TGTGCCAGCAGTGAAATTAGGGAAGAGACCCAGTACTTC; CDR3 protein: CASSEIREETQYF
J gene: TRBJ1-2; D gene: NA; V gene: TRBV28; clone size: few; CDR3 DNA: TGTGCCAGCAGTTCCGCTGCCTCCGGGAACTATGGCTACACCTTC; CDR3 protein: CASSSAASGNYGYTF